This entry concerns a single T cell receptor (beta chain). TCRdb's copy holds only in-frame clones and misses some; the assay was immunoSEQ multiplex PCR. Altogether over 70,000 clones are present, roughly 91% being singletons, with the ten largest covering approximately 14%. The germline CDR1 and CDR2 sequences are MNHEY and SMNVEV (reference sequence). CDR3 length: 13 amino acids. Trimming took 0 bases from V and 2 from J, leaving 5 bases between them. This entry is derived from a study of OX40 agonist ivuxolimab in advanced cancers. At the level of the study: Averaging 60 years in age, with a range of 23 to 79, the cohort was approximately 84% male.

The sequence was obtained from an adult with an advanced solid tumor such as melanoma, head and neck, liver or kidney cancer. The sequencing used CD4+ or CD8+ T cells sorted from blood, collected in a trial of the OX40 agonist ivuxolimab. The chain couples TRBV27 to TRBJ2-7; D is perhaps TRBD1 (5 bases). The CDR3 loop is CASSLSGPYEQYF. The CDR3 nucleotides are TGTGCCAGCAGTTTATCGGGGCCCTACGAGCAGTACTTC.